This T cell receptor (beta chain) originates from a study of T-cell reconstitution after alpha-beta-depleted transplantation in children. Study conclusions and caveats: T-cell numbers and diversity, one year after transplant, stemmed largely from T cells that were newly produced.

CDR3 size: 14 residues. CDR1 is MDHEN, CDR2 SYDVKM, per germline. V lost 6 bases and J lost 6; bases outside the gene matches: 7. TCRbeta library preparation incorporated unique molecular identifiers. TCRdb used MiXCR to reprocess the PCR reads, holding one entry per CDR3 protein. The sample has roughly 110,000 distinct CDR3 sequences, 9% to 12% seen once. This clonotype was observed a handful of times. Antigen specificity is unknown. The V call is TRBV28, the J call TRBJ1-5, with 8 nucleotides matching TRBD1. The source material was PBMCs, sampled before TCRalphabeta/CD19-depleted stem cell transplant. The clonotype comes from a boy aged 2-15 years with acute lymphoblastic leukemia, due to receive a stem cell transplant. CDR3 in DNA: TGTGCCAGCAGGCGGCAGGGGGCAGGTCAGCCCCAGCATTTT. Amino acid sequence: CASRRQGAGQPQHF. Filled out from reference TRBV28 and TRBJ1-5, the complete variable domain reads DVKVTQSSRYLVKRTGEKVFLECVQDMDHENMFWYRQDPGLGLRLIYFSYDVKMKEKGDIPEGYSVSREKKERFSLILESASTNQTSMYLCASRRQGAGQPQHFGDGTRLSIL.